The 10 T cell receptor beta chains below were found in one sample sequenced in a study of CD8 T cells in ankylosing spondylitis (dated by TCRdb to the late 2010s). Library preparation employed 5' RACE. The instrument given in TCRdb is Illumina HiSeq 2500. The public reads were reprocessed in TCRdb via fastp at Q25 and MiXCR, keeping in-frame beta chains. Records with the same CDR3 protein are collapsed into one entry carrying the most frequent genes and DNA. Across this sample there are hundreds of thousands of distinct CDR3 sequences, with approximately 9% seen only once. The ten largest clones take up approximately 6.2% of the sample. Sequenced: blood, either unsorted or a sorted T cell fraction (not recorded which). These TCRs come from a male donor with ankylosing spondylitis or in good health (not recorded which).

This clonotype was recorded many times. The chain combines TRBV20-1 with TRBJ2-2, with 7 bases aligning to TRBD2. The CDR3 is made up of 16 amino acids. J gave up 2 bases and V 0 bases, and 6 bases lay outside the gene matches. Germline V gene lookup returns CDR1 DFQATT and CDR2 SNEGSKA (reference sequence). The CDR3 DNA follows: TGCAGTGCTAGAGATCTAAGGGAGGGCAACACCGGGGAGCTGTTTTTT. This encodes CSARDLREGNTGELFF.

This clonotype was picked up many times. V is TRBV7-2 and J is TRBJ1-5; D unclear. V lost 6 bases and J lost 6, with 18 bases in between. CDR1 and CDR2 (germline): SGHTA, FQGNSA. The CDR3 extends over 15 amino acids. CDR3 sequence (DNA): TGTGCCAGCAGTCAAGGACGGAGCTTGAGTCAGCCCCAGCATTTT. Its translation: CASSQGRSLSQPQHF.

Ten or more counts support this clonotype. This chain links TRBV20-1 with TRBJ2-2; 7 bases are a match to TRBD2. The CDR3 totals 15 residues. The trim removed 3 bases at V and 0 bases at J, leaving 4 bases unmatched. The germline CDR1 and CDR2 sequences are DFQATT and SNEGSKA (reference sequence). The CDR3 sequence: CSASPGLANTGELFF. For the CDR3, the DNA is TGCAGTGCTAGTCCAGGACTAGCGAACACCGGGGAGCTGTTTTTT.

The rearrangement uses TRBV12-3 or TRBV12-4 and TRBJ1-1; 7 positions match TRBD1. The CDR3 contains 15 residues. J lost 2 bases, V lost 7 bases, and 10 bases had no gene match. CDR3 in DNA: TGTGCCAGCATAACGGGGACAGCTACAAACACTGAAGCTTTCTTT. The encoded protein is CASITGTATNTEAFF.

This clonotype appeared many times. J is TRBJ1-1 and V is TRBV7-9, with no clear D. The ends were cut back, 2 bases at V and 3 bases at J, with 7 bases in the middle. There are 13 residues in the CDR3. Germline V lookup: CDR1 SEHNR, CDR2 FQNEAQ (reference sequence). The chain's CDR3 is CASSLRGDTEAFF. CDR3 DNA: TGTGCCAGCAGCTTACGCGGGGACACTGAAGCTTTCTTT.

This clonotype was found a few times. The genes are TRBV7-2 and TRBJ1-2, with TRBD1 matching 7 bases. CDR3 length: 15 residues. Germline values: CDR1 SGHTA, CDR2 FQGNSA. V shed 5 bases and J 4 bases; nucleotides not matched to a gene: 10. The CDR3 bases are TGTGCCAGCAGCCCCCGACAGGGCATCAGCTATGGCTACACCTTC. Translation: CASSPRQGISYGYTF.

In this sample, this clonotype turned up many times. The rearrangement links TRBV27 to TRBJ1-6, with a tentative D call TRBD1 (6 bases). Germline V gene data show CDR1 as MNHEY and CDR2 as SMNVEV (reference sequence). V was trimmed by 2 bases and J by 10 bases, leaving 9 bases between them. This CDR3 comprises 13 residues. CDR3 sequence (DNA): TGTGCCAGCAGTTTAGGGGGCCAGTCACCCCTCCACTTT. This translates into CASSLGGQSPLHF.

This clonotype appeared many times. The V and J genes are TRBV29-1 and TRBJ1-2; D call uncertain. The V gene lost 0 bases and the J gene lost 7 bases, with 15 bases spanning the gap. The germline V gene has CDR1 SQVTM and CDR2 ANQGSEA. This CDR3 is built from 14 residues. Here the CDR3 DNA reads TGCAGCGTTGAAGACCCAGTCCCTCGTGGTGGCTACACCTTC. It translates to CSVEDPVPRGGYTF.

This clonotype has more than one count but fewer than ten. The chain recombines TRBV7-2 with TRBJ1-2, with 9 bases fitting TRBD1. The CDR3 consists of 15 residues. The ends lost 5 bases at V and 5 bases at J; junction bases unmatched: 9. CDR1 SGHTA and CDR2 FQGNSA come from the germline V gene. The CDR3 DNA reads as TGTGCCAGCAGCCCCCGGACAGGGGTCCAATATGGCTACACCTTC. Translating it yields CASSPRTGVQYGYTF.

The sample holds many counts of this clonotype. V usage is TRBV4-2 and J usage is TRBJ2-2; 8 positions agree with TRBD2. Germline CDR1 reads LGHNA; CDR2 reads YNFKEQ. The CDR3 consists of 16 residues. After removal of 3 bases from V and 6 bases from J, the junction contained 9 bases not matched to a gene. The CDR3 region is CASSQVPGLVAGELFF. The CDR3, as DNA: TGTGCCAGCAGCCAGGTGCCGGGACTAGTGGCCGGGGAGCTGTTTTTT.